One and the same sample provided the 17 T cell receptor beta chains below, sequenced in a study of cytomegalovirus exposure and HLA in healthy donors. Use of 60 Vbeta and 13 Jbeta primers characterized the PCR. Only in-frame clones appear in the TCRdb table, and some are missing; sequencing was by immunoSEQ multiplex PCR. The sample contains about 120,000 clones, over 70% of which appear only once. The sequenced sample was PBMCs. These receptors were obtained from a man aged 40-50 years in good health and CMV-seropositive.

This chain connects TRBV5-1 to TRBJ1-1, with D unclear. V lost 1 base and J 2 bases, leaving 12 bases between the germline ends. The CDR3 is 15 amino acids. The germline V gene has CDR1 SGHRS and CDR2 YFSETQ. The CDR3 sequence: CASSLNTGVNTEAFF. In DNA, the CDR3 is TGCGCCAGCAGCTTGAATACCGGGGTTAACACTGAAGCTTTCTTT.

The V gene is TRBV11-2, the J gene TRBJ2-1; no clear D. Germline V lookup: CDR1 SGHAT, CDR2 FQNNGV. CDR3 length equals 14 residues. V was pared by 2 bases and J by 0 bases, with 5 bases between. The CDR3 DNA follows: TGTGCCAGCAGCTTAACCAGCTCCTACAATGAGCAGTTCTTC. Its protein is CASSLTSSYNEQFF. Variable domain in full (rest from reference TRBV11-2 and TRBJ2-1): EAGVAQSPRYKIIEKRQSVAFWCNPISGHATLYWYQQILGQGPKLLIQFQNNGVVDDSQLPKDRFSAERLKGVDSTLKIQPAKLEDSAVYLCASSLTSSYNEQFFGPGTRLTVL.

The CDR3 spells CASSQVRQGLHF. The CDR3 nucleotides read TGTGCCAGCAGCCAAGTAAGGCAGGGGCTCCACTTT. The chain joins TRBV4-2 to TRBJ1-6; D may be TRBD1 (6 bases). With 1 base removed from V and 16 bases from J, the gap between germline ends came to 11 bases. In germline, CDR1 is LGHNA, CDR2 YNFKEQ. CDR3 length: 12 residues.

The rearrangement links TRBV19 to TRBJ1-1, with 8 bases aligning to TRBD1. The CDR3 totals 14 residues. Unmatched junction bases numbered 13, after V lost 5 bases and J lost 11 bases. Per the germline V gene, CDR1 is LNHDA and CDR2 is SQIVND (reference sequence). The CDR3 region is CASSEHGTGVWAFF. The CDR3 DNA follows: TGTGCCAGTAGTGAGCACGGGACAGGCGTTTGGGCTTTCTTT.

The rearrangement joins TRBV5-4 to TRBJ1-4; no definite D call. The CDR3 totals 13 residues. V lost 4 bases and J lost 8, with 12 bases in between. The germline V gene encodes CDR1 SGHNT and CDR2 YYREEE (reference sequence). This CDR3 is CASSIHPGEKLFF. The CDR3 nucleotides are TGTGCCAGCAGCATTCACCCGGGGGAAAAACTGTTTTTT. Full variable domain (missing parts from reference TRBV5-4 and TRBJ1-4): ETGVTQSPTHLIKTRGQQVTLRCSSQSGHNTVSWYQQALGQGPQFIFQYYREEENGRGNFPPRFSGLQFPNYSSELNVNALELDDSALYLCASSIHPGEKLFFGSGTQLSVL.

The chain combines TRBV10-3 with TRBJ1-2; 7 bases map to TRBD1. CDR1 is ENHRY and CDR2 is SYGVKD in the germline V gene. CDR3 size: 15 residues. Trimming at V came to 9 bases and at J to 0 bases, leaving 10 bases not matched to a gene. CDR3 protein: CAMGDSGHTNYGYTF. For the CDR3, the DNA is TGTGCCATGGGGGACAGCGGGCATACTAACTATGGCTACACCTTC.

The V gene is TRBV6-5, the J gene TRBJ1-1; D gene unclear. This CDR3 spans 16 amino acids. Germline CDR1 MNHEY, CDR2 SVGAGI. V shed 2 bases and J shed 0 bases, with 13 bases lying between them. CDR3: CASSYRRVIMNTEAFF. In nucleotides, the CDR3 is TGTGCCAGCAGTTACCGGCGGGTTATCATGAACACTGAAGCTTTCTTT.

This clone was observed a few times. V gene TRBV5-4 combines with J gene TRBJ2-5; a weak D match, TRBD2 (5 bases). The germline gives CDR1 SGHNT, CDR2 YYREEE (reference sequence). V shed 2 bases and J shed 0 bases, with 11 bases lying between them. The CDR3 has 15 amino acids. CDR3 loop: CASSFGEIYQETQYF. Written as DNA, the CDR3 is TGTGCCAGCAGCTTCGGGGAAATCTACCAAGAGACCCAGTACTTC.

There are a few counts of this clone. This sequence joins TRBV5-1 and TRBJ1-5; the D gene is possibly TRBD1 (6 bases). V lost 4 bases and J 1 base, leaving 9 bases between the germline ends. The germline V gene has CDR1 SGHRS and CDR2 YFSETQ. This CDR3 is built from 14 residues. The chain's CDR3 is CASSPGQSNQPQHF. DNA for the CDR3: TGCGCCAGCAGCCCCGGACAGAGCAATCAGCCCCAGCATTTT.

The chain employs TRBV6-5 and TRBJ2-5, with D possibly being TRBD1 (6 bases). This CDR3 contains 14 residues. V was trimmed by 0 bases and J by 5 bases, leaving 10 bases between them. Germline V gives CDR1 MNHEY, CDR2 SVGAGI. The chain's CDR3 is CASSYSQGRETQYF. As DNA, the CDR3 is TGTGCCAGCAGTTACTCGCAGGGGCGGGAGACCCAGTACTTC.

In this sample, this clone turned up once. V usage is TRBV2 and J usage is TRBJ2-5; 8 bases align to TRBD2. The V gene's germline CDR1 is SNHLY and CDR2 FYNNEI. This CDR3 region has 15 residues. The ends lost 3 bases at V and 5 bases at J; junction bases unmatched: 8. The CDR3 is CASSEVGLGSETQYF. The CDR3 DNA reads as TGTGCCAGCAGTGAGGTGGGACTAGGTTCGGAGACCCAGTACTTC.

The CDR3 DNA is TGTGCCAGCAGCTCACAGGGGGCTAATGAGCAGTTCTTC. Encoded protein: CASSSQGANEQFF. This chain connects TRBV11-2 to TRBJ2-1; the match to TRBD1 covers 9 bases. Unmatched junction bases numbered 2, after V lost 4 bases and J lost 7 bases. The CDR3 spans 13 residues. Germline CDR1 SGHAT, CDR2 FQNNGV.

The rearrangement links TRBV28 to TRBJ1-2; TRBD1 matches at 7 bases. Unmatched junction bases numbered 18, after V lost 6 bases and J lost 14 bases. This CDR3 is built from 14 residues. In germline, CDR1 is MDHEN, CDR2 SYDVKM. The CDR3 spells CASSPGGTALYETF. CDR3 sequence (DNA): TGTGCCAGCAGCCCCGGCGGGACAGCCCTTTACGAGACCTTC.

The rearrangement uses TRBV11-2 and TRBJ2-1; tentative D call: TRBD1 (7 bases). The CDR3 has 16 amino acids. Germline assignment: CDR1 SGHAT and CDR2 FQNNGV. Trimming left V 5 bases short and J 6 bases short, with 20 bases between. The CDR3: CASSRPGGTASNEQFF. CDR3 DNA: TGTGCCAGCAGCCGCCCGGGCGGGACAGCGAGCAATGAGCAGTTCTTC.

This chain uses TRBV6-5 with TRBJ1-3; no definite D call. Germline V gene data show CDR1 as MNHEY and CDR2 as SVGAGI. V shed 2 bases and J shed 0 bases, with 11 bases lying between them. The CDR3 runs 16 residues. CDR3 residues: CASSYGGGRSGNTIYF. The CDR3 region has the DNA TGTGCCAGCAGTTACGGTGGAGGCCGCTCTGGAAACACCATATATTTT.

This rearrangement joins TRBV5-1 to TRBJ2-2; no clear D gene. This CDR3 is 13 amino acids long. In germline, CDR1 is SGHRS, CDR2 YFSETQ. V lost 5 bases to trimming and J lost 7 bases, with 12 bases between them. As DNA, the CDR3 is TGCGCCAGCAGGTTTCCGGAGAACGGGGAGCTGTTTTTT. This sequence encodes CASRFPENGELFF. The full variable domain, its missing parts supplied by reference TRBV5-1 and TRBJ2-2, is KAGVTQTPRYLIKTRGQQVTLSCSPISGHRSVSWYQQTPGQGLQFLFEYFSETQRNKGNFPGRFSGRQFSNSRSEMNVSTLELGDSALYLCASRFPENGELFFGEGSRLTVL.

V and J are TRBV27 and TRBJ2-6, with 7 nucleotides matching TRBD1. The germline CDR1 and CDR2 sequences are MNHEY and SMNVEV (reference sequence). With 5 bases clipped from V and 4 bases from J, the junction kept 11 bases outside the gene matches. The CDR3 spans 17 residues. CDR3 residues: CASSRDRGRLGANVLTF. The CDR3 coding sequence is TGTGCCAGCAGTAGGGATAGGGGGCGGTTGGGGGCCAACGTCCTGACTTTC.